These 5 T cell receptor beta chains share one sample of origin, sequenced in a study of Tregs in tolerant kidney transplant recipients. Profiling relied on immunoSEQ multiplex PCR, and the TCRdb table lists in-frame clones only, not all of them. The sample has nearly 50,000 clones, roughly nine tenths seen once. The nonmyeloablative bone marrow transplants came from related graft donors, with transient mixed chimerism. The sample here was CD8+ T cells from blood (PBMCs), taken 12 months after the transplant. All receptors derive from a human patient who received a combined kidney and bone marrow transplant. Some T cells here may be from the graft donor.

The chain uses TRBV5-1 and TRBJ1-1; D unresolved. The CDR3 extends over 14 amino acids. Deletions cut 0 bases from V and 5 bases from J, with 11 bases between. Germline V gene data show CDR1 as SGHRS and CDR2 as YFSETQ. The chain's CDR3 is CASSLAGGGTEAFF. The CDR3 nucleotides are TGCGCCAGCAGCTTGGCTGGCGGCGGGACTGAAGCTTTCTTT.

The chain links TRBV27 to TRBJ1-5; D perhaps matches TRBD1 (6 bases). Germline V gene sequence: CDR1 MNHEY, CDR2 SMNVEV (reference sequence). Trimming stripped 5 bases from V and 4 bases from J, with 12 bases between. CDR3 size: 14 residues. The CDR3 nucleotides read TGTGCCAGCAGTGTTACAGGGTGGAATCAGCCCCAGCATTTT. It translates to CASSVTGWNQPQHF.

CDR3 sequence: CASSLSSGRIYEQYF. For the CDR3, the DNA is TGTGCCAGCAGTTTATCTAGCGGGAGAATCTACGAGCAGTACTTC. The V gene is TRBV27, the J gene TRBJ2-7; TRBD2 agrees at 9 bases. Losses at the gene ends were 0 bases for V and 3 bases for J; bases not matched to a gene: 3. The CDR3 contains 15 residues. Germline V CDR1 and CDR2: MNHEY, SMNVEV (reference sequence).

The V call is TRBV7-3, the J call TRBJ2-2; 11 nucleotides agree with TRBD2. The CDR3 loop spans 20 amino acids. Germline V gives CDR1 SGHTA, CDR2 FQGTGA. With V trimmed by 8 bases and J by 3 bases, 20 bases remained unmatched. The DNA for the CDR3 is TGTGCCAGCGGCTATCTTACTAGCGGGAGTTGGGGTATGGACACCGGGGAGCTGTTTTTT. It yields the protein CASGYLTSGSWGMDTGELFF.

This chain links TRBV7-8 with TRBJ2-7; possible D gene TRBD1, 5 bases. Trimming cost V 3 bases and J 0 bases, with 6 bases left between them. CDR3 length: 13 amino acids. Per the germline V gene, CDR1 is SGHVS and CDR2 is FQNEAQ. The chain's CDR3 is CASSFDSSYEQYF. CDR3 sequence (DNA): TGTGCCAGCAGCTTTGACAGCTCCTACGAGCAGTACTTC.